This TCR beta chain appears in the sequencing data of a study of T cell repertoires in cytomegalovirus infection. Germline loops: CDR1 SGHRS, CDR2 YFSETQ. Trimming cost V 4 bases and J 4 bases, with 9 bases left between them. The CDR3 contains 13 residues. TCRdb reanalysed the reads using MiXCR and keeps one entry per CDR3 protein. The table records more than 400,000 distinct CDR3 sequences, more than 20% of them present only once. The material sequenced was PBMCs. The receptor comes from a human donor in good health (CMV status not recorded). Some clones in this sample may be carry-over from other donors' samples. The rearrangement joins TRBV5-1 to TRBJ1-5, with D perhaps TRBD1 (5 bases). CDR3 bases: TGCGCCAGCAGCATAGAGGGGAATCAGCCCCAGCATTTT. Encoded protein: CASSIEGNQPQHF.